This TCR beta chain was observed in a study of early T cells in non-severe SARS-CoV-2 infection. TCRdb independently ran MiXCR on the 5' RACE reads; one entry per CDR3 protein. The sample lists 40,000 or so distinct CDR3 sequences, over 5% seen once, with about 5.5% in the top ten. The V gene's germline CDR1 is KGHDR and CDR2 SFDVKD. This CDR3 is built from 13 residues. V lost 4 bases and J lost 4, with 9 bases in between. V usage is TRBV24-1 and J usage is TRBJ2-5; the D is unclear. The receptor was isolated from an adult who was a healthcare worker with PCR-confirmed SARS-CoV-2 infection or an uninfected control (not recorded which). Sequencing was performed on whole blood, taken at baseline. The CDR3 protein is CATSESIGETQYF. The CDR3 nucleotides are TGTGCCACCAGTGAATCGATCGGAGAGACCCAGTACTTC.